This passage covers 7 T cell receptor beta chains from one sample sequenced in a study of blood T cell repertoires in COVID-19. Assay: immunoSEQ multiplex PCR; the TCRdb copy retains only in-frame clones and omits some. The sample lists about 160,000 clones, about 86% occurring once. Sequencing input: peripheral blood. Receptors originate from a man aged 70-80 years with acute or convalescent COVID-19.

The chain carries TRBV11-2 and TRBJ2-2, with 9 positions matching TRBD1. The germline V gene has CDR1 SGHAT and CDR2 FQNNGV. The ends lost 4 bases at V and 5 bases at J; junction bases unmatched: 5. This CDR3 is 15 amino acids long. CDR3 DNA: TGTGCCAGCAGCTGGGGGACAGGGCGAACCGGGGAGCTGTTTTTT. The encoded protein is CASSWGTGRTGELFF.

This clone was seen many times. CDR3 amino acids: CASTPRQGGISEQYF. As DNA, the CDR3 is TGTGCCAGTACCCCACGGCAGGGAGGCATCTCCGAGCAGTACTTC. This chain links TRBV19 with TRBJ2-7; D is perhaps TRBD2 (6 bases). The CDR3 length is 15 residues. From germline, CDR1 is LNHDA and CDR2 SQIVND (reference sequence). The V end was cut by 7 bases, the J end by 6 bases, with 22 bases between.

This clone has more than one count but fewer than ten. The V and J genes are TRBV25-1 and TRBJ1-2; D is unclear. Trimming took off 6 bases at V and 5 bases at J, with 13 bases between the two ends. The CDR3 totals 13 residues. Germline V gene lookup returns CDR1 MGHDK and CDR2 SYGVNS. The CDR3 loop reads CASRADGPYGYTF. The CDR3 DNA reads TGTGCCAGCAGAGCGGACGGCCCTTATGGCTACACCTTC.

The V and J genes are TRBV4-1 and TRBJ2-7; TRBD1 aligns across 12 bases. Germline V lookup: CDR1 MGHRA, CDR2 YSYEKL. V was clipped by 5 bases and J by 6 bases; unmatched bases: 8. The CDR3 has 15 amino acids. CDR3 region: CASSYVRDRGLEQYF. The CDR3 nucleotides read TGCGCCAGCAGCTACGTCCGGGACAGGGGGCTCGAGCAGTACTTC.

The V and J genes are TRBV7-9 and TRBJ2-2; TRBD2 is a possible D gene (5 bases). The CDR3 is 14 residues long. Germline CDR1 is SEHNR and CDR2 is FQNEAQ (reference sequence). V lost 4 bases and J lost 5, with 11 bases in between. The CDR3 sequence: CASSSAGGTGELFF. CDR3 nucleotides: TGTGCCAGCAGCTCGGCGGGTGGGACCGGGGAGCTGTTTTTT.

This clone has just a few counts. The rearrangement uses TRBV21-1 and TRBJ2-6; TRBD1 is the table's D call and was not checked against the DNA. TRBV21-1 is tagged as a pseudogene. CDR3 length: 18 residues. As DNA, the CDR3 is TGTGCCAGCACCTCAGTCGGACAGGTGGAATCCGGGGCCAACGTCCTGACTTTC. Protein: CASTSVGQVESGANVLTF.

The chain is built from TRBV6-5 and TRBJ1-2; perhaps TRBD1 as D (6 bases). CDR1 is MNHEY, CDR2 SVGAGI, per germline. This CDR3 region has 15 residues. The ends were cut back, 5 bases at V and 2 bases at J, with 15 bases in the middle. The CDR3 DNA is TGTGCCAGCAGTCCACAGGGCCGTGCGAACTATGGCTACACCTTC. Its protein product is CASSPQGRANYGYTF.